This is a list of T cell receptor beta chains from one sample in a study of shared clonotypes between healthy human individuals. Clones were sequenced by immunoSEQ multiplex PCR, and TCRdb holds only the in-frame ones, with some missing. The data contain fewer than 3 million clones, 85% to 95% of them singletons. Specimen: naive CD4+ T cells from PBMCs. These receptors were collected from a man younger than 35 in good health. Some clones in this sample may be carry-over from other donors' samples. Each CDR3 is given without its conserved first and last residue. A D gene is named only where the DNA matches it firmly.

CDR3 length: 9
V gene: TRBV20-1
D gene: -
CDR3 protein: SVAHNTEAF

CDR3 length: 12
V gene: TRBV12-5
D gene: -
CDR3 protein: ASNVGGGTTEAF

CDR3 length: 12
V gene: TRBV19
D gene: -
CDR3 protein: ASKMAPSAEKLF

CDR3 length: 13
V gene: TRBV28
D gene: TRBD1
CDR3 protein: ASTLGDRGNYGYT

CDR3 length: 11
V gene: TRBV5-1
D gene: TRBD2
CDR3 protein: ASTSGGVGTQY

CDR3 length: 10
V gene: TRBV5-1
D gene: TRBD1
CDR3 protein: ASRIGQAEAF

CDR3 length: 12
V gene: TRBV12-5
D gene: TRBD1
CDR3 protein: ASGLGTGGVEAF

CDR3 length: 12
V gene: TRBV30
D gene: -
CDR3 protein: AWSLLHSYNEQF

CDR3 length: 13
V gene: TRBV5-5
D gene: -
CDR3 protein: ASSLRDLNDYEQY

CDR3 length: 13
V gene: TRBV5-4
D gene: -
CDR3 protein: ASSGGYAGDYGYT

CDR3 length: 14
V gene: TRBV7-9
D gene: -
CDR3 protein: ASSHLRGGGTGELF

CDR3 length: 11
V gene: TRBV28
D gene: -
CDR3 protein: ASTAGTPFEAF